One sample yielded the 6 T cell receptor beta chains listed below, sequenced in a study of vaccination and CD4 T cells after COVID-19. Treatment denoted: roughly 11-day PBMC culture with coronavirus spike peptide pools or control peptides (ViraFEST assay). For these TCRs, the target antigens are not known. Scientists ran DNA taken from cultured CD4+ T cells through the Oncomine TCR Beta short-read assay for sequencing. A single record per CDR3 protein comes from TCRdb applying MiXCR to the PCR reads. The sample holds some 16,000 distinct CDR3 sequences; 35% to 40% are singletons and the top ten take around 12%. The source material was CD4+ T cells from blood, cultured in vitro. These receptor sequences come from a human donor who had recovered from COVID-19.

The V gene is TRBV6-4, the J gene TRBJ2-2, with D uncertain. V lost 3 bases and J 3 bases, leaving 5 bases between the germline ends. CDR1 and CDR2 from the germline V gene are MRHNA and SNTAGT. This CDR3 region has 13 residues. CDR3 sequence reads: CASSESDTGELFF. The DNA of the CDR3 is TGTGCCAGCAGTGAGTCCGACACCGGGGAGCTGTTTTTT.

This clonotype occurred a few times. The CDR3 spells CASSDGGASVTQYF. Here the CDR3 DNA reads TGTGCCAGCAGTGATGGGGGGGCCTCCGTGACCCAGTACTTC. J is TRBJ2-5 and V is TRBV6-1; maybe TRBD2 (7 bases). Trimming shortened V by 3 bases and J by 7 bases, and 15 bases separated the two germline ends. CDR1 and CDR2 from the germline V gene are MNHNS and SASEGT. The CDR3 consists of 14 residues.

The genes are TRBV20-1 and TRBJ2-5; D remains unclear. Looked up from germline, CDR1 is DFQATT and CDR2 is SNEGSKA (reference sequence). There are 13 residues in the CDR3. V lost 3 bases and J 1 base, leaving 9 bases between the germline ends. In nucleotides, the CDR3 is TGCAGTGCTAGTCCTACATCCCAAGAGACCCAGTACTTC. Translation: CSASPTSQETQYF.

The chain is built from TRBV11-2 and TRBJ2-7; D might be TRBD1 (5 bases). The CDR3 sequence is 13 residues long. V lost 2 bases, J lost 7 bases, and 12 bases lay in between. Germline V gene lookup returns CDR1 SGHAT and CDR2 FQNNGV. The CDR3 is CASSLQGSLEQYF. CDR3 sequence (DNA): TGTGCCAGCAGCTTACAGGGTTCGCTTGAGCAGTACTTC.

This clonotype has more than one count but fewer than ten. The chain recombines TRBV19 with TRBJ2-5, with 7 bases identical to TRBD1. Germline V lookup: CDR1 LNHDA, CDR2 SQIVND (reference sequence). The CDR3 is made up of 15 amino acids. The V gene end was trimmed by 3 bases and the J gene end by 1 base; junction bases not matched to a gene: 5. CDR3 protein: CASSISAGGQETQYF. The CDR3 coding sequence is TGTGCCAGTAGTATTTCGGCAGGGGGCCAAGAGACCCAGTACTTC.

The rearrangement links TRBV19 to TRBJ1-2; D is undetermined. There are 11 residues in the CDR3. Germline V lookup: CDR1 LNHDA, CDR2 SQIVND (reference sequence). The CDR3 DNA follows: TGTGCGTCGACGGGGTGGGATGGCTACACCTTC. It is translated as CASTGWDGYTF.